This T cell receptor (beta chain) was sequenced during a study of blood T cell dynamics during melanoma immunotherapy. Data came from immunoSEQ multiplex PCR; TCRdb stores just in-frame clones and leaves some out. The sample consists of some 9,300 clones, around nine tenths of them appearing once. Specified time point: pre-treatment baseline. The V gene lost 11 bases and the J gene lost 0 bases, with 14 bases spanning the gap. This CDR3 is built from 14 residues. The germline V gene encodes CDR1 SGHVS and CDR2 FQNEAQ. The specimen comprised blood, sampled from a patient treated with checkpoint blockade. V usage is TRBV7-8 and J usage is TRBJ2-1; D unclear. The clonotype was recovered from a human donor with melanoma. CDR3 sequence: CASTRAGSYNEQFF. DNA of the CDR3: TGTGCCTCAACCCGGGCTGGCTCCTACAATGAGCAGTTCTTC. The full variable domain, rest sourced from reference TRBV7-8 and TRBJ2-1, is GAGVSQSPRYKVAKRGQDVALRCDPISGHVSLFWYQQALGQGPEFLTYFQNEAQLDKSGLPSDRFFAERPEGSVSTLKIQRTQQEDSAVYLCASTRAGSYNEQFFGPGTRLTVL.